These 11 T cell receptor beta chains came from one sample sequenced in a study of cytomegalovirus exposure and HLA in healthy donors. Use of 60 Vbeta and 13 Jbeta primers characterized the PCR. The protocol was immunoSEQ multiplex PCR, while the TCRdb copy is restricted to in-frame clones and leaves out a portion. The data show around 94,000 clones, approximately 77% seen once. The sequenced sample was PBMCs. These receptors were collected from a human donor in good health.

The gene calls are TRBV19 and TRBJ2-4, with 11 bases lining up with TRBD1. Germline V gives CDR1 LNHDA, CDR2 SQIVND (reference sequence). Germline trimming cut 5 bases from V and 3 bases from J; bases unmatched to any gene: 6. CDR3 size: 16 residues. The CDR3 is CASSGDRGSSKNIQYF. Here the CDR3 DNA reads TGTGCCAGTAGTGGGGACAGGGGGTCAAGCAAAAACATTCAGTACTTC.

In DNA form, the CDR3 reads TGTGCCAGCAGGGAGGGACTAGCGGGAGGCCAGAATGAGCAGTTCTTC. It yields the protein CASREGLAGGQNEQFF. The chain has TRBV27 and TRBJ2-1; 15 bases map to TRBD2. There are 16 residues in the CDR3. The ends lost 6 bases at V and 7 bases at J; junction bases unmatched: 7. Germline V gene sequence: CDR1 MNHEY, CDR2 SMNVEV (reference sequence).

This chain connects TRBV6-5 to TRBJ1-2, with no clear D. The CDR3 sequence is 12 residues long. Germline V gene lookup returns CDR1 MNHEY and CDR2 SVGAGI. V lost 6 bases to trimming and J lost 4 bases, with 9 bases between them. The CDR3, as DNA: TGTGCCAGCAGGCACTTCGGCTATGGCTACACCTTC. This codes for CASRHFGYGYTF.

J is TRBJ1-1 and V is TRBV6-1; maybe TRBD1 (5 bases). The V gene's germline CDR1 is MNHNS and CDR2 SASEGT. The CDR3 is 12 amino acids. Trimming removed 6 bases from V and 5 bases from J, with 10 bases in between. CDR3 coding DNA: TGTGCCAGCAGGGGGGGGGTGACTGAAGCTTTCTTT. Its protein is CASRGGVTEAFF.

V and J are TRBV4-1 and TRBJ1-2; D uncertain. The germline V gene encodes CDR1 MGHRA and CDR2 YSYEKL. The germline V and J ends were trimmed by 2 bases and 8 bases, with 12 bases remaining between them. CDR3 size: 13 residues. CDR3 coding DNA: TGCGCCAGCAGCCAACCGGGAAGATGGGGCTACACCTTC. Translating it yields CASSQPGRWGYTF.

The CDR3 DNA reads TGCGCCAGCAGCCAAGATGCGTGGGCAGCTCCTGGAAACACCATATATTTT. This sequence encodes CASSQDAWAAPGNTIYF. The chain joins TRBV4-1 to TRBJ1-3; D not certain. The CDR3 has 17 amino acids. The germline V and J ends were trimmed by 0 bases and 2 bases, with 14 bases remaining between them. Germline V gives CDR1 MGHRA, CDR2 YSYEKL.

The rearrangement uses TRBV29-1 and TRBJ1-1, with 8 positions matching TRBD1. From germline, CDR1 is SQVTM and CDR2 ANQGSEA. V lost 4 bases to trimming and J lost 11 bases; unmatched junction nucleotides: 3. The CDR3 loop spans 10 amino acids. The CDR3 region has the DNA TGCAGCGTTGCACAGGGGGGGGCTTTCTTT. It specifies CSVAQGGAFF.

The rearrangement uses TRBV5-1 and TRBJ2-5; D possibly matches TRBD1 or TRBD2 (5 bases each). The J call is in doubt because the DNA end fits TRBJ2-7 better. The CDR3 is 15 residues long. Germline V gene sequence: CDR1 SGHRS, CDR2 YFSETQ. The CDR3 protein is CASSLVRGGGYEQYF. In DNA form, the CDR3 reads TGCGCCAGCAGCTTGGTTCGGGGTGGGGGCTACGAGCAGTACTTC.

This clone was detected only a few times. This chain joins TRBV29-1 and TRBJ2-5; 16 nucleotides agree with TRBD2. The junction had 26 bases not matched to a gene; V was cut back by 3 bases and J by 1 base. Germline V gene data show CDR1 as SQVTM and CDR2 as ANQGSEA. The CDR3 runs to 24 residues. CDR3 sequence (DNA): TGCAGCGTTGAGGGTGAACTAGGGACTCTCCCCGGGACTAGCGGGAGGGGTCTCCAAGAGACCCAGTACTTC. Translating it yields CSVEGELGTLPGTSGRGLQETQYF.

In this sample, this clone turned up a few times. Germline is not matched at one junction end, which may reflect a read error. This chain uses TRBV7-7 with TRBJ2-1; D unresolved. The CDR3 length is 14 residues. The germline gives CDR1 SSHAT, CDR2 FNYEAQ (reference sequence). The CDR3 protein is CASSPSLTYNEQFF. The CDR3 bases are TGTGCTAGCAGCCCTAGTCTTACCTACAATGAGCAGTTCTTC.

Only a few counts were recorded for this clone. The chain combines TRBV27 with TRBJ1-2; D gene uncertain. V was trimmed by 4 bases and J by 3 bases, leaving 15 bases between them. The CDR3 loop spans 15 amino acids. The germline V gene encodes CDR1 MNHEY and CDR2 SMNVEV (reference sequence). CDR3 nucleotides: TGTGCCAGCAGTTCCTTGGCGGGATTCGACTATGGCTACACCTTC. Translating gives CASSSLAGFDYGYTF.